This TCR beta chain was sequenced during a study of a mutant IDH1 vaccine in newly diagnosed glioma. The CDR3 spans 12 residues. Per germline, CDR1 SQVTM and CDR2 ANQGSEA. With 5 bases removed from V and 6 bases from J, the gap between germline ends came to 10 bases. Using immunoSEQ multiplex PCR, the repertoire was profiled, and TCRdb retains in-frame clones only, with some absent. In the table there are 50,000 to 70,000 clones, 82% of which are singletons. Points on this clone: What it binds is not known.

The time point here: week 5, during vaccination. Every vaccine dose comprised 300 ug of mutant IDH1 20-mer peptide plus topical imiquimod. The sample was PBMCs, taken from a glioma patient whose treatment included an IDH1 peptide vaccine. This rearrangement joins TRBV29-1 to TRBJ2-2; D unclear. This sequence originates from a woman aged 18-29 years with glioma. Some clones in this sample may be carry-over from other donors' samples. As DNA, the CDR3 is TGCAGCGTTACCGCCCCGGCCGGGGAGCTGTTTTTT. This sequence encodes CSVTAPAGELFF.